This T cell receptor (beta chain) was documented in a study of blood T cell repertoires in COVID-19. Study at large: Acute and convalescent COVID-19 specimens originated in the United States, Italy and Spain. Sources were T cells, B-cell-depleted T cells, or PBMCs; the material itself was cDNA or gDNA.

Original processing notes: It was from reference gene primer amplification that nucleated cell counts were estimated. Repertoires were generated with immunoSEQ multiplex PCR, while TCRdb's copy carries only in-frame clones and drops some. For V, J and clone size, that table is used; D and trimming come from the DNA. The top ten hold roughly 3.7% of the sample, which has some 120,000 clones, roughly 90% seen once. This CDR3 spans 13 amino acids. Between the trimmed V and J ends, which lost 5 bases and 8 bases, there was a span of 13 bases. Per the germline V gene, CDR1 is LNHDA and CDR2 is SQIVND (reference sequence).

Sequencing input: peripheral blood. The chain is built from TRBV19 and TRBJ2-1; TRBD1 is a possible D gene (6 bases). The sequence was collected from a man aged 45-65 years with active COVID-19. This CDR3 reads CASSSSQGDEQFF. Here the CDR3 DNA reads TGTGCCAGTAGTTCTTCACAGGGAGATGAGCAGTTCTTC.